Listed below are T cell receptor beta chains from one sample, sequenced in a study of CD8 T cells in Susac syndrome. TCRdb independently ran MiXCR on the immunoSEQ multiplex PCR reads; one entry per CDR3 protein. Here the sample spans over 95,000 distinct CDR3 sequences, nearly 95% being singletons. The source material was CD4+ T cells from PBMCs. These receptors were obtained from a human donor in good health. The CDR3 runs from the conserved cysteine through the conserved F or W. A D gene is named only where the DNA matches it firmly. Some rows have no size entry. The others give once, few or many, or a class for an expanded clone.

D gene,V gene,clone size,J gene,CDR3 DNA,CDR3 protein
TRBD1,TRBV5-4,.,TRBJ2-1,TGTGCCAGCAGCTTGGGGGACAGGGGGTACACCAATGAGCAGTTCTTC,CASSLGDRGYTNEQFF
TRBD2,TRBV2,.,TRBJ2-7,TGTGCCAGCACCGGGACTAGCGGGAGGGATTTTACCTACGAGCAGTACTTC,CASTGTSGRDFTYEQYF
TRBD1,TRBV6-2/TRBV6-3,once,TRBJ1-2,TGTGCCAGCAGGCGGGACAGGGCTGGCTACACCTTC,CASRRDRAGYTF
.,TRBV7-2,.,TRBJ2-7,TGTGCCAGCAGCCGGGGCGGGTCCTCCTACGAGCAGTACTTC,CASSRGGSSYEQYF
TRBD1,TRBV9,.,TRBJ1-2,TGTGCCAGCAGCGAGGGGGACAGGGACGGCTACACCTTC,CASSEGDRDGYTF
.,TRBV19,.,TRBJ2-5,TGTGCCAGTAGTCCCAACAGGGCGGTTAAGACCCAGTACTTC,CASSPNRAVKTQYF
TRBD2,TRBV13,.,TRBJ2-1,TGTGCCAGCAGCCCCGGTGGGCTAGCGGTGGGGAATGAGCAGTTCTTC,CASSPGGLAVGNEQFF
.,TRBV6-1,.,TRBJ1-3,TGTGCCAGCAGTGAATTGCGTCGGGGAACTGGAAACACCATATATTTT,CASSELRRGTGNTIYF
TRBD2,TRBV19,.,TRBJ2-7,TGTGCCAGTAGTTCGCCTCGGCAGCGGGAAGCCTCCGAGCAGTACTTC,CASSSPRQREASEQYF
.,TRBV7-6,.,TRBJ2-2,TGTGCCAGCATCCTTTCCGGGCCGAACACCGGGGAGCTGTTTTTT,CASILSGPNTGELFF
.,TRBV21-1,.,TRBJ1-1,TGTGCCAGCAGGAAGGGTAAATCGCCGTGGGGGACGAACACTGAAGCTTTCTTT,CASRKGKSPWGTNTEAFF
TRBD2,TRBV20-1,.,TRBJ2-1,TGCAGTGCTAGAGATCCCACGGGGGGTGATGAGCAGTTCTTC,CSARDPTGGDEQFF
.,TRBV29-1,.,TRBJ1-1,TGCAGCGTTGAAGATCCGGGGAACCCCACTGAAGCTTTCTTT,CSVEDPGNPTEAFF
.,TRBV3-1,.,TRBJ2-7,TGTGCCAGCAGCCAAGATTTTAGGGGCTACGAGCAGTGCTTC,CASSQDFRGYEQCF
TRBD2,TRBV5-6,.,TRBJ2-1,TGTGCCAGCAGCTTGGGGCTAGCGGTAACGTTCTTC,CASSLGLAVTFF
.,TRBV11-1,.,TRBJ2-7,TGTGCCAGCAGGAGGGACTCCTCCTACGAGCAGTACTTC,CASRRDSSYEQYF
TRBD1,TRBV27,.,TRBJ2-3,TGTGCCAGCAGTCCGAACCTGGGACAGGGAATCACAGATACGCAGTATTTT,CASSPNLGQGITDTQYF
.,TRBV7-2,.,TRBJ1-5,TGTGCCAGCAGCTTACAGGGAACGCAGCCCCAGCATTTT,CASSLQGTQPQHF
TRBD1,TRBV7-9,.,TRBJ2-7,TGTGCCAGCAGCGATACGGCCGGGACAGGGTTAACTTTAACCTACGAGCAGTACTTC,CASSDTAGTGLTLTYEQYF
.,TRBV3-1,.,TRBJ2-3,TGTGCCAGCAGCCAAGCTGGAGAAGATACGCAGTATTTT,CASSQAGEDTQYF
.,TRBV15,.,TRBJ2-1,TGTGCCACCAACCTGGGGGCCTACAATGAGCAGTTCTTC,CATNLGAYNEQFF
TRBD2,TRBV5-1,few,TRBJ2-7,TGCGCCAGCAGCCCAGGGAGCGGGAAATTCTACGAGCAGTACTTC,CASSPGSGKFYEQYF
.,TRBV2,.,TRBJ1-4,TGTGCCAGCACTACCTTGGGAACGGTCGGGGAAAAACTGTTTTTT,CASTTLGTVGEKLFF
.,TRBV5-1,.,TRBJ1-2,TGCGCCAGCAGCTATTCCACAGGAATGGATGGCTACACCTTC,CASSYSTGMDGYTF
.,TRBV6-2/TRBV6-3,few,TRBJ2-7,TGTGCCAGCAGTTACGGAGGGCACGAGCAGTACTTC,CASSYGGHEQYF
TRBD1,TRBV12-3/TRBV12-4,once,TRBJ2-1,TGTGCCAGCAGTTGGCGGGACAGGGTAAATGAGCAGTTCTTC,CASSWRDRVNEQFF
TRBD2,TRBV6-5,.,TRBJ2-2,TGTGCCACCAATTTAGCGGGGGGGCAGCGGGGGGAGCTGTTTTTT,CATNLAGGQRGELFF
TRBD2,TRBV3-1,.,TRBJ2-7,TGTGCCAGCAACGGAGGGAGGGGCATGCACTACGAGCAGTACTTC,CASNGGRGMHYEQYF
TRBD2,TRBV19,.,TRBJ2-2,TGTGCCAGTAGTCCTACGCGGGGGGCAGAACGCACCGGGGAGCTGTTTTTT,CASSPTRGAERTGELFF
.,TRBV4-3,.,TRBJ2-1,TGCGCCAGCAGCCAAGATCTCCCGAGCGGGTACAATGAGCAGTTCTTC,CASSQDLPSGYNEQFF
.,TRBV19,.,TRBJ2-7,TGTGCCAGTAGTATCGGCAGGGGCTACGAGCAGTACTTC,CASSIGRGYEQYF
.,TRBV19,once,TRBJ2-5,TGTGCCAGTAGTATAGATCTTGGACTTCAAGAGACCCAGTACTTC,CASSIDLGLQETQYF
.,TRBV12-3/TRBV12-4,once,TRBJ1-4,TGTGCCAGCAGTCTGGGACGGGAGGGACTGTTTTTT,CASSLGREGLFF
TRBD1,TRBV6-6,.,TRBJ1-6,TGTGCCAGCAGACCTGACAGGGCAGGCAATTCACCCCTCCACTTT,CASRPDRAGNSPLHF
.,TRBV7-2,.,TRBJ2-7,TGTGCCAGCAACCGAAGGGGCGGGGAAAGCTCCTACGAGCAGTACTTC,CASNRRGGESSYEQYF
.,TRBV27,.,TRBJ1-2,TGTGCCAGCAGTGGATCGGGACGCACCTACTATGGCTACACCTTC,CASSGSGRTYYGYTF
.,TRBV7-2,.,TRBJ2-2,TGTGCCAGCAGCCCCTCCACAGGGAACACCGGGGAGCTGTTTTTT,CASSPSTGNTGELFF
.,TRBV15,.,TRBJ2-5,TGTGCCACCAGCAGACCTGGTGGGCCCGAGGAGACCCAGTACTTC,CATSRPGGPEETQYF
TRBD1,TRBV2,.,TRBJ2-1,TGTGCCCGATTAGAAGGGGGCCGGGGTAATGAGCAGTTCTTC,CARLEGGRGNEQFF
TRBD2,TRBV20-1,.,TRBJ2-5,TGCAGTGCTAGTCGCGGGGGGGCCTTTGAGACCCAGTACTTC,CSASRGGAFETQYF
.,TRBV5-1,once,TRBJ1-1,TGCGCCAGCAGCTTGGTTCAGATAGGGCGCACTGAAGCTTTCTTT,CASSLVQIGRTEAFF
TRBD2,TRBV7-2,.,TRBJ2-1,TGTGCCAGCAGCTTATATGGGACTAGACCCAACAATGAGCAGTTCTTC,CASSLYGTRPNNEQFF
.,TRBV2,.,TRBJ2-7,TGTGCCAGCAGTCTAGACGGTAGGAGCTCCTACGAGCAGTACTTC,CASSLDGRSSYEQYF
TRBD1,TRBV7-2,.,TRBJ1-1,TGTGCCAGCACGGTTACAGGGGTCGGAATCACTGAAGCTTTCTTT,CASTVTGVGITEAFF
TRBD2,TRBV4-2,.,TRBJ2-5,TGTGCCAGCAGCTCAAGGGAGGCGGGGGTAGGAGAGACCCAGTACTTC,CASSSREAGVGETQYF
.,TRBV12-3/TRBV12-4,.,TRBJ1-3,TGTGCCAGCAGTCTGGACAGTCCTGGAAACACCATATATTTT,CASSLDSPGNTIYF